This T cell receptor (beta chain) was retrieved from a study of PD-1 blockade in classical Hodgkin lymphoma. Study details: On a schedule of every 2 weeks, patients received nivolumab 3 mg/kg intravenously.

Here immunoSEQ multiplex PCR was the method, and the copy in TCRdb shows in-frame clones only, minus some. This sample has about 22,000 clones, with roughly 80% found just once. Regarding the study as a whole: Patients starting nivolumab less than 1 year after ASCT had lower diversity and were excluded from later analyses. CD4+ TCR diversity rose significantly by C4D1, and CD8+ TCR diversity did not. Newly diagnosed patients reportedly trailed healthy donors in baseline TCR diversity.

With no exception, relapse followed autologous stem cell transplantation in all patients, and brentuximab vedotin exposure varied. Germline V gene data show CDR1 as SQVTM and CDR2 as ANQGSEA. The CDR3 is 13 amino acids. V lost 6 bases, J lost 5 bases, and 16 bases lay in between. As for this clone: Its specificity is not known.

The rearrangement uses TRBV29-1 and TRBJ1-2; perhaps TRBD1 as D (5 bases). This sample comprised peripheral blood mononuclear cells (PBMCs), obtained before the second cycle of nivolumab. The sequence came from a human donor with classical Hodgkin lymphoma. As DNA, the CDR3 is TGCAGCGTGGGACCGCCGGGAGGTTATGGCTACACCTTC. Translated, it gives CSVGPPGGYGYTF.